This entry lists 2 T cell receptor beta chains sequenced from one sample in a study of blood T cell repertoires in COVID-19 (dated by TCRdb to the early 2020s). Library preparation was by the immunoSEQ multiplex PCR assay. Entries here come from immuneACCESS through TCRdb and include only in-frame sequences with V and J called. Some clones fail to appear in such tables; in the studies checked, an unresolved V gene covers under half of the shortfall, and the cause of the remainder is unknown. In all, the sample holds about 430,000 clones, and 70% to 90% of those were seen once. Roughly 1.4% of the sample lies in the top ten. The specimen was PBMCs or T cells enriched from blood (not recorded which). The receptors derive from a woman younger than 35 who had been exposed to COVID-19.

This clone was counted a few times. V and J are TRBV28 and TRBJ2-7; possible D gene TRBD1, 7 bases. In germline, CDR1 is MDHEN, CDR2 SYDVKM. V gave up 7 bases and J gave up 9 bases, with 13 bases separating them. The length of the CDR3 is 11 residues. The CDR3 DNA reads TGTGCCAGCACAGGGGGGCCGGTGCAGTACTTC. Translating gives CASTGGPVQYF.

V gene TRBV9 combines with J gene TRBJ1-2, with 8 bases identical to TRBD1. With V trimmed by 0 bases and J by 2 bases, 21 bases remained unmatched. From germline, CDR1 is SGDLS and CDR2 YYNGEE. The CDR3 covers 21 residues. In nucleotides, the CDR3 is TGTGCCAGCAGCGTAGCCCAACAACTCCAGGGGGCGCCGGCTCTAAACTATGGCTACACCTTC. Protein sequence: CASSVAQQLQGAPALNYGYTF. Looking up the rest from reference TRBV9 and TRBJ1-2 gives the full variable domain: DSGVTQTPKHLITATGQRVTLRCSPRSGDLSVYWYQQSLDQGLQFLIQYYNGEERAKGNILERFSAQQFPDLHSELNLSSLELGDSALYFCASSVAQQLQGAPALNYGYTFGSGTRLTVV.